This entry describes one T cell receptor (beta chain). Germline-derived CDR1 and CDR2 are MGHRA and YSYEKL. J gave up 1 base and V 0 bases, and 9 bases lay outside the gene matches. The CDR3 covers 20 residues. This sample was taken from a study of blood T cell repertoires in COVID-19. Study information: Collection of acute and convalescent COVID-19 samples took place in the United States, Italy and Spain. From T cells, B-cell-depleted T cells, or PBMCs came the material, which was cDNA or gDNA.

As handled by the study authors: Reference gene primer amplification in the assay estimated nucleated cell counts. Some clones are missing from TCRdb's copy, which holds only in-frame ones; the method was immunoSEQ multiplex PCR. Clone size and V and J calls were adopted from that table, with D and trimming inferred from the DNA. This sample carries more than 150,000 clones, roughly 80% of them seen once, and the ten largest clones take around 6.8%. V gene TRBV4-1 combines with J gene TRBJ2-1; 13 bases are a match to TRBD2. This clonotype was obtained from a human donor in a cohort sampled during active COVID-19. The sample comprised peripheral blood. As DNA, the CDR3 is TGCGCCAGCAGCCAAGATAGGGGGACTAGCGGGGTTCCTTCCTACAATGAGCAGTTCTTC. Translated, it gives CASSQDRGTSGVPSYNEQFF.